In its sample, the clone carrying this T cell receptor (beta chain) was seen once. Antigen unknown. The V segment lost 3 bases and the J segment 6 bases; nucleotides outside the gene matches: 11. Germline lookup yields CDR1 SGHTA and CDR2 FQGNSA. The CDR3 is 16 amino acids. TCRdb re-called the reads with MiXCR, one entry per CDR3 protein. The table shows under 500,000 distinct CDR3 sequences, with under 45% occurring only once. The sample comes from a study of T cell repertoires in cytomegalovirus infection. General study results and limits: Within the response measured ex vivo, HLA-C-restricted CMV-specific TCR beta clonotypes were dominant. Carriage of CMV together with the relevant HLA was identifiable through cumulative public TCR beta family frequency.

The clonotype was recovered from a human donor in good health (CMV status not recorded). Some clones in this sample may be carry-over from other donors' samples. The chain uses TRBV7-2 and TRBJ2-3, with 8 nucleotides matching TRBD2. The input for sequencing was cultured PBMCs, taken from culture after CMV antigen stimulation. CDR3 amino acids: CASSFRAGGPPDTQYF. DNA for the CDR3: TGTGCCAGCAGCTTTAGGGCGGGGGGTCCACCGGATACGCAGTATTTT.